One and the same sample provided the 21 T cell receptor beta chains below, sequenced in a study of low-dose radiotherapy and immunotherapy resistance in tumors. Time point here: before trial treatment. TRAV- and TRBV-specific primers primed first-strand cDNA, covering alpha and beta chains. It was with a constant-region primer and a V-primer adapter that TCRs were amplified over roughly 19 PCR cycles. TCRdb fed the reads into MiXCR, producing one record per CDR3 protein. The table records about 60,000 distinct CDR3 sequences, under 30% of them present only once. The sequencing used PBMCs, collected before treatment. Receptors were obtained from a male donor with prostate cancer.

This clonotype appeared many times. The rearrangement uses TRBV9 and TRBJ2-5, with 7 nucleotides matching TRBD1. Germline V gene sequence: CDR1 SGDLS, CDR2 YYNGEE. The length of the CDR3 is 11 residues. The V and J ends lost 7 bases and 3 bases, in that order; junction bases with no gene match: 0. Written as DNA, the CDR3 is TGTGCCAGCGGGACAGAAGAGACCCAGTACTTC. Protein: CASGTEETQYF.

In this sample, this clonotype turned up many times. DNA for the CDR3: TGTGCCAGCAGCCAAGGGTCCGGGAGACCCTACGAGCAGTACTTC. It is translated as CASSQGSGRPYEQYF. The chain is built from TRBV3-1 and TRBJ2-7, with D perhaps TRBD2 (6 bases). Germline lookup yields CDR1 LGHDT and CDR2 YNNKEL (reference sequence). V lost 1 base, J lost 2 bases, and 12 bases lay in between. The CDR3 length is 15 residues.

In this sample, this clonotype turned up many times. This chain links TRBV30 with TRBJ2-3; tentative D call: TRBD2 (6 bases). V was shortened by 1 base and J by 4 bases, with 9 bases between the two germline ends. This CDR3 is 13 amino acids long. In germline, CDR1 is GTSNPN, CDR2 SVGIG (reference sequence). The CDR3 DNA is TGTGCCTGGAGTGAGGGAGGCGCAGATACGCAGTATTTT. Translated, it gives CAWSEGGADTQYF.

The chain carries TRBV7-6 and TRBJ2-7; D ambiguous. Germline V lookup: CDR1 SGHVS, CDR2 FNYEAQ. CDR3 length: 15 amino acids. V was trimmed by 1 base and J by 2 bases, leaving 12 bases between them. This chain's CDR3 is CASSLDRSSTYEQYF. Written as DNA, the CDR3 is TGTGCCAGCAGCTTAGATAGATCCAGCACCTACGAGCAGTACTTC.

This clonotype was counted many times. This chain connects TRBV19 to TRBJ2-1; TRBD2 might be the D (6 bases). CDR1 LNHDA and CDR2 SQIVND come from the germline V gene (reference sequence). V was trimmed by 7 bases and J by 12 bases, leaving 19 bases between them. CDR3 size: 13 residues. CDR3 sequence reads: CASTSPGGGSQFF. The DNA for the CDR3 is TGTGCCAGTACCTCTCCCGGGGGTGGGTCGCAGTTCTTC.

The sample holds many counts of this clonotype. V usage is TRBV6-2 or TRBV6-3 and J usage is TRBJ1-3; D gene uncertain. The ends were cut back, 2 bases at V and 0 bases at J, with 17 bases in the middle. CDR1 is MNHEY, CDR2 SVGEGT, per germline. The CDR3 covers 18 residues. This chain's CDR3 is CASSYRIFGELSGNTIYF. In DNA form, the CDR3 reads TGTGCCAGCAGTTACCGGATTTTTGGGGAACTCTCTGGAAACACCATATATTTT.

This clonotype was recorded at least ten times. The genes are TRBV20-1 and TRBJ2-1, with TRBD2 matching over 8 bases. The CDR3 is 14 amino acids. Germline V gene sequence: CDR1 DFQATT, CDR2 SNEGSKA (reference sequence). The V and J ends lost 1 base and 9 bases, in that order; junction bases with no gene match: 8. The CDR3 here is CSARGYGRATEQFF. For the CDR3, the DNA is TGCAGTGCTAGAGGATACGGGAGGGCAACTGAGCAGTTCTTC.

This clonotype was detected ten times or more. This chain connects TRBV6-2 or TRBV6-3 to TRBJ1-5; 8 bases align to TRBD1. CDR1 is MNHEY, CDR2 SVGEGT, per germline. J gave up 2 bases and V 5 bases, and 2 bases lay outside the gene matches. The CDR3 spans 14 residues. The CDR3 DNA sequence: TGTGCCAGCAGTGAGGACAGGGGCAATCAGCCCCAGCATTTT. Residues: CASSEDRGNQPQHF.

This clonotype was seen a handful of times. V usage is TRBV18 and J usage is TRBJ2-7; possibly TRBD1 or TRBD2 for D (5 bases each). With 6 bases removed from V and 6 bases from J, the gap between germline ends came to 18 bases. The germline gives CDR1 KGHSH, CDR2 LQKENI. The CDR3 covers 14 residues. The CDR3 spells CASSVRDHPSEQYF. CDR3 sequence (DNA): TGTGCCAGCTCGGTCCGGGACCACCCCTCCGAGCAGTACTTC.

The chain couples TRBV6-8 to TRBJ2-3, with TRBD2 matching 8 bases. The CDR3 is 16 residues long. V dropped 2 bases and J dropped 0; count of bases not matched to a gene: 4. The germline V gene has CDR1 MNHGY and CDR2 SAAAGT. The CDR3 spells CASSYTGLASTDTQYF. CDR3 nucleotides: TGTGCCAGCAGTTACACCGGACTAGCAAGCACAGATACGCAGTATTTT.

This clonotype showed up just once. V is TRBV7-9 and J is TRBJ2-7; D might be TRBD2 (5 bases). The ends were cut back, 5 bases at V and 1 base at J, with 12 bases in the middle. The CDR3 length is 14 residues. Germline V gene lookup returns CDR1 SEHNR and CDR2 FQNEAQ (reference sequence). The CDR3 spells CASSPDGGSYEQYF. CDR3 nucleotide sequence: TGTGCCAGCAGCCCGGACGGAGGTTCCTACGAGCAGTACTTC. Complete variable domain (other parts from reference TRBV7-9 and TRBJ2-7): DTGVSQNPRHKITKRGQNVTFRCDPISEHNRLYWYRQTLGQGPEFLTYFQNEAQLEKSRLLSDRFSAERPKGSFSTLEIQRTEQGDSAMYLCASSPDGGSYEQYFGPGTRLTVT.

This clonotype was recorded many times. This chain joins TRBV28 and TRBJ2-1; 7 bases line up with TRBD2. The CDR3 contains 16 residues. Germline values: CDR1 MDHEN, CDR2 SYDVKM. Losses at the gene ends were 6 bases for V and 2 bases for J; bases not matched to a gene: 10. The CDR3 DNA is TGTGCCAGCAGGCTTAGAGCGGGAAACCCCTACAATGAGCAGTTCTTC. Its protein is CASRLRAGNPYNEQFF.

This clonotype was seen a few times. V usage is TRBV9 and J usage is TRBJ1-1, with D perhaps matching TRBD1 (6 bases). V dropped 3 bases and J dropped 4 bases, with 19 bases sitting between them. The CDR3 runs 16 residues. In germline, CDR1 is SGDLS, CDR2 YYNGEE. The CDR3 bases are TGTGCCAGCAGCGACGCAAAACAGGGTCTCGGCACTGAAGCTTTCTTT. Translation: CASSDAKQGLGTEAFF.

J is TRBJ2-3 and V is TRBV28; 13 nucleotides match TRBD2. Trimming cost V 2 bases and J 6 bases; bases outside gene matches: 2. The CDR3 extends over 15 amino acids. Germline CDR1 is MDHEN and CDR2 is SYDVKM. The CDR3, as DNA: TGTGCCAGCAGTTTAGGACTAGCGGGAGAGGATACGCAGTATTTT. Its protein product is CASSLGLAGEDTQYF.

This clonotype appeared many times. CDR3 DNA sequence: TGTGCCAGCAGCCAATGGAGCGGAAGCACAGATACGCAGTATTTT. Encoded protein: CASSQWSGSTDTQYF. This chain joins TRBV3-1 and TRBJ2-3, with TRBD2 as a possible D gene (5 bases). Germline loops: CDR1 LGHDT, CDR2 YNNKEL (reference sequence). V was clipped by 2 bases and J by 0 bases, with 9 bases between them. The CDR3 has 15 residues.

This rearrangement joins TRBV2 to TRBJ2-1; 9 bases agree with TRBD2. CDR1 and CDR2 from the germline V gene are SNHLY and FYNNEI. There are 12 residues in the CDR3. V lost 5 bases to trimming and J lost 7 bases; unmatched junction nucleotides: 0. This CDR3 reads CASSSGGNEQFF. The DNA of the CDR3 is TGTGCCAGCAGTAGCGGGGGGAATGAGCAGTTCTTC.

This clonotype was seen many times. The rearrangement uses TRBV19 and TRBJ1-3; 7 positions agree with TRBD1. This CDR3 has 17 amino acids. Trimming removed 5 bases from V and 0 bases from J; junction bases left unmatched: 10. Germline V gives CDR1 LNHDA, CDR2 SQIVND (reference sequence). CDR3 residues: CASSPRPGGFSGNTIYF. The DNA of the CDR3 is TGTGCCAGTAGTCCCCGGCCAGGGGGATTCTCTGGAAACACCATATATTTT.

This clonotype was seen ten or more times. The rearrangement joins TRBV5-1 to TRBJ2-2, with D possibly being TRBD1 (5 bases). Trimming removed 0 bases at V and 2 bases at J, with 8 bases between. CDR1 and CDR2 (germline): SGHRS, YFSETQ. The CDR3 has 15 residues. CDR3 DNA sequence: TGCGCCAGCAGCTTGGGACAGAGAAACACCGGGGAGCTGTTTTTT. It is translated as CASSLGQRNTGELFF. The variable domain in full, completed from reference TRBV5-1 and TRBJ2-2, reads KAGVTQTPRYLIKTRGQQVTLSCSPISGHRSVSWYQQTPGQGLQFLFEYFSETQRNKGNFPGRFSGRQFSNSRSEMNVSTLELGDSALYLCASSLGQRNTGELFFGEGSRLTVL.

A few counts support this clonotype. The rearrangement links TRBV5-1 to TRBJ2-2; D possibly corresponds to TRBD1 (6 bases). This CDR3 is 15 amino acids long. The germline V gene has CDR1 SGHRS and CDR2 YFSETQ. The V end lost 3 bases, the J end lost 1 base, and 10 bases lay between the germline ends. In DNA form, the CDR3 reads TGCGCCAGCAGCTCTGACAGGCTGAACACCGGGGAGCTGTTTTTT. Translation: CASSSDRLNTGELFF.

This clonotype was detected ten times or more. V usage is TRBV5-1 and J usage is TRBJ1-6, with D perhaps TRBD1 (5 bases). The CDR3 length is 14 residues. Per germline, CDR1 SGHRS and CDR2 YFSETQ. Trimming shortened V by 4 bases and J by 6 bases, and 11 bases separated the two germline ends. The CDR3 sequence is CASSKTGANSPLHF. For the CDR3, the DNA is TGCGCCAGCAGCAAAACAGGAGCTAATTCACCCCTCCACTTT.

The chain uses TRBV28 and TRBJ2-4, with 11 bases aligning to TRBD2. The CDR3 length is 17 residues. The V gene's germline CDR1 is MDHEN and CDR2 SYDVKM. V lost 2 bases, J lost 0 bases, and 3 bases stayed unmatched. The CDR3 DNA is TGTGCCAGCAGTTTAACCGGACTAGCGGGAGCCAAAAACATTCAGTACTTC. It encodes CASSLTGLAGAKNIQYF. Supplemented by reference TRBV28 and TRBJ2-4, the full variable domain reads DVKVTQSSRYLVKRTGEKVFLECVQDMDHENMFWYRQDPGLGLRLIYFSYDVKMKEKGDIPEGYSVSREKKERFSLILESASTNQTSMYLCASSLTGLAGAKNIQYFGAGTRLSVL.